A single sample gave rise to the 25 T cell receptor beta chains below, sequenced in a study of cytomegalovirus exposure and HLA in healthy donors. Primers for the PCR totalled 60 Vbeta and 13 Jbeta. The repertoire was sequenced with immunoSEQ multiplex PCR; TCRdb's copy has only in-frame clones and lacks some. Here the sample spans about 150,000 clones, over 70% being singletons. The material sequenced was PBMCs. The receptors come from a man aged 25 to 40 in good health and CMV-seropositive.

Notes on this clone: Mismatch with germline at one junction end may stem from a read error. CDR3 protein: CATSGDLRQNEKLFF. Here the CDR3 DNA reads TGTGCCACCAGCGGAGACCTAAGACAGAATGAAAAACTGTTTTTT. V usage is TRBV15 and J usage is TRBJ1-4, with D maybe TRBD1 (5 bases). This CDR3 contains 15 residues. In germline, CDR1 is LNHNV, CDR2 YYDKDF (reference sequence).

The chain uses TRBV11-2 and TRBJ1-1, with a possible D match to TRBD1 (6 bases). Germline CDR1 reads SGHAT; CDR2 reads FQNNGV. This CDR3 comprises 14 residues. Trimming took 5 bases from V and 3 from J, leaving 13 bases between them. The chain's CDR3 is CASSPTGIDTEAFF. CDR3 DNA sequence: TGTGCCAGCAGCCCTACAGGGATCGACACTGAAGCTTTCTTT.

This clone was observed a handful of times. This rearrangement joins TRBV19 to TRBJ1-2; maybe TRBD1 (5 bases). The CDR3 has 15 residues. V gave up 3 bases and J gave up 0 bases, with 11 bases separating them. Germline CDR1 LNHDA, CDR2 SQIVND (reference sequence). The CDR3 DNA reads TGTGCCAGTAGTATTAAGCACAGGCCTAACTATGGCTACACCTTC. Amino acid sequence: CASSIKHRPNYGYTF.

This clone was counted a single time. CDR3 sequence (DNA): TGTGCCAGCTCACCGACAGGGTTAGCGACATCCGAGCAGTACTTC. It encodes CASSPTGLATSEQYF. The gene calls are TRBV18 and TRBJ2-7; 7 bases match TRBD1. V lost 3 bases and J lost 6; bases outside the gene matches: 11. Germline CDR1 reads KGHSH; CDR2 reads LQKENI. The CDR3 is 15 residues long.

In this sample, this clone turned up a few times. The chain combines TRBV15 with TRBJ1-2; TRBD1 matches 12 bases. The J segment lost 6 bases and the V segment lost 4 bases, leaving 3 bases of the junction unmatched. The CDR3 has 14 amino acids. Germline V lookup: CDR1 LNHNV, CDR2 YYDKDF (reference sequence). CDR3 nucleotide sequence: TGTGCCACCAGCAACCGGGACAGGGGGCATGGCTACACCTTC. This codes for CATSNRDRGHGYTF.

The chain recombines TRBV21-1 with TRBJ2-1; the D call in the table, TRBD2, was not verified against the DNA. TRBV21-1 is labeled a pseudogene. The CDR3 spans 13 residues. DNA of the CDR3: TGTGCCAGCAGCCGACGACTAGTTATTGAGCAGTTCTTC. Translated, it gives CASSRRLVIEQFF.

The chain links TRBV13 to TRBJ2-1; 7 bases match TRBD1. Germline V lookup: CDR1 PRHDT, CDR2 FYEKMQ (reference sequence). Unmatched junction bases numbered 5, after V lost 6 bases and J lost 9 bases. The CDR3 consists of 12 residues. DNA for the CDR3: TGTGCCAGCAGTAGTAGGGGGCGTGAGCAGTTCTTC. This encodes CASSSRGREQFF. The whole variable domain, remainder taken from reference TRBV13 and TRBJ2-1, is AAGVIQSPRHLIKEKRETATLKCYPIPRHDTVYWYQQGPGQDPQFLISFYEKMQSDKGSIPDRFSAQQFSDYHSELNMSSLELGDSALYFCASSSRGREQFFGPGTRLTVL.

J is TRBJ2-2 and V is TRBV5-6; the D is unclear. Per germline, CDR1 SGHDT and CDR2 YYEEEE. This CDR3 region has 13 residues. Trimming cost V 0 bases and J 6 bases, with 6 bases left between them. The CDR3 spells CASSLAGPGELFF. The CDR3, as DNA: TGTGCCAGCAGCTTGGCTGGGCCCGGGGAGCTGTTTTTT.

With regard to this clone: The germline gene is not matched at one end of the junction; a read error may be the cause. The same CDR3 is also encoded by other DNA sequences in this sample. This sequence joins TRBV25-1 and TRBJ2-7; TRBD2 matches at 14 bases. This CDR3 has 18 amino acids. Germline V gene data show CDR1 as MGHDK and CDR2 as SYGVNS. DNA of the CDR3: TGTGCCAGCAGTGTAGGGGGACTAGCGGGAGTCTACTCCTACGAGCAGTACTTT. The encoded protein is CASSVGGLAGVYSYEQYF.

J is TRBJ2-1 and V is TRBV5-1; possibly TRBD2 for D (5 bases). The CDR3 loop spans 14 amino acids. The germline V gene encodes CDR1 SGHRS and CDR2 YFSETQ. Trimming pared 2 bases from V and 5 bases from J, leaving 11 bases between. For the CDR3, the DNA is TGCGCCAGCAGCTTCCGGCTAGCCGACAATGAGCAGTTCTTC. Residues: CASSFRLADNEQFF.

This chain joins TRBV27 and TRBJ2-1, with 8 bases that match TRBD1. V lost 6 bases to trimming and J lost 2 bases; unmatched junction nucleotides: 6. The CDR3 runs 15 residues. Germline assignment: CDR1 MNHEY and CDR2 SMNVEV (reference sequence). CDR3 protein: CASSLAGGPYNEQFF. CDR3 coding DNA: TGTGCCAGCAGCCTAGCAGGGGGCCCCTACAATGAGCAGTTCTTC.

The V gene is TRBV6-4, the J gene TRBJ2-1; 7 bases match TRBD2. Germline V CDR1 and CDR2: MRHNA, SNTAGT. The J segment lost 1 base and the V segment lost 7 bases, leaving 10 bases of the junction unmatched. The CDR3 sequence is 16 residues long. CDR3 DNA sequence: TGTGCCAGCACCAGACTAGCAGTGGGTTCCTACAATGAGCAGTTCTTC. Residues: CASTRLAVGSYNEQFF.

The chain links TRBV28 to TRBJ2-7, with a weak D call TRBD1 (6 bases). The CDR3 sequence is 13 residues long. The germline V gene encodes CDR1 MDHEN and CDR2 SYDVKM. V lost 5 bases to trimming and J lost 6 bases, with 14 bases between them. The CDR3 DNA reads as TGTGCCAGCAGTCGGACAGTGATAGGCGAGCAGTACTTC. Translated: CASSRTVIGEQYF.

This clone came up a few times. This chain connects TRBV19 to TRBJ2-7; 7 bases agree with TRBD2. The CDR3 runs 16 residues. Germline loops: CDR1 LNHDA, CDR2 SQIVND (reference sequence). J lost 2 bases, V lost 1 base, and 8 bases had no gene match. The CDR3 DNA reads TGTGCCAGTAGTATAGGATCGCCTAGCGGAGCCTACGAGCAGTACTTC. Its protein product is CASSIGSPSGAYEQYF. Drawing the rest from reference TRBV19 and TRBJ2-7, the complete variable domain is DGGITQSPKYLFRKEGQNVTLSCEQNLNHDAMYWYRQDPGQGLRLIYYSQIVNDFQKGDIAEGYSVSREKKESFPLTVTSAQKNPTAFYLCASSIGSPSGAYEQYFGPGTRLTVT.

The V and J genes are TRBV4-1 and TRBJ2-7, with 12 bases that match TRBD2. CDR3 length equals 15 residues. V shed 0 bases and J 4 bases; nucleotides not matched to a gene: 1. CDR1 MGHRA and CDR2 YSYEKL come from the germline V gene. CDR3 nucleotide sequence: TGCGCCAGCAGCCAAGAACTAGCGGGAGGATACGAGCAGTACTTC. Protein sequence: CASSQELAGGYEQYF.

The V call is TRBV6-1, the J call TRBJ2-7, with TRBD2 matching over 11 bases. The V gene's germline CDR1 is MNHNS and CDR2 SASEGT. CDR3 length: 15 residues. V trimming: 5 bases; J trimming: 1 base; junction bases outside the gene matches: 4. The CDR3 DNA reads TGTGCCAGCAGTTGGGGACTAGCGGATTCCTACGAGCAGTACTTC. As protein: CASSWGLADSYEQYF.

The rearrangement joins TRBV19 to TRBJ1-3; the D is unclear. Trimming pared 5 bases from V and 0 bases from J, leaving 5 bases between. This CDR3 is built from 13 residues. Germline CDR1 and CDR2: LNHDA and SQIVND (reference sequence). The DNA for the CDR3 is TGTGCCAGTAGTGCCAGCTCTGGAAACACCATATATTTT. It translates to CASSASSGNTIYF.

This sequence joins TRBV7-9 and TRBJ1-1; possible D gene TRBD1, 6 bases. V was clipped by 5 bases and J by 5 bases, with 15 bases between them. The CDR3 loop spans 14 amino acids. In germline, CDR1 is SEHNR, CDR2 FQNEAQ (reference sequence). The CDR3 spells CASSPGGLATEAFF. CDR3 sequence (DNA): TGTGCCAGCAGCCCGGGGGGGCTCGCAACTGAAGCTTTCTTT.

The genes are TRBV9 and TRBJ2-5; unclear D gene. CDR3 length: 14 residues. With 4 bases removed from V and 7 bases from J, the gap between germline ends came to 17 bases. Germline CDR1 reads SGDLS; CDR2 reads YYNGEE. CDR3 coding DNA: TGTGCCAGCAGCCTTAGCTACACCTTTGGGACCCAGTACTTC. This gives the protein CASSLSYTFGTQYF.

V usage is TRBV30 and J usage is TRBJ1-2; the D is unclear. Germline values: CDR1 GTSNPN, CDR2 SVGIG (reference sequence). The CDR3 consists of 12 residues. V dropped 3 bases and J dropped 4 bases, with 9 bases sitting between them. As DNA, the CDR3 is TGTGCCTGGAGCGCCCAGCGCTATGGCTACACCTTC. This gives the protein CAWSAQRYGYTF. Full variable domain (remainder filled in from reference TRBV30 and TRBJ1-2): SQTIHQWPATLVQPVGSPLSLECTVEGTSNPNLYWYRQAAGRGLQLLFYSVGIGQISSEVPQNLSASRPQDRQFILSSKKLLLSDSGFYLCAWSAQRYGYTFGSGTRLTVV.

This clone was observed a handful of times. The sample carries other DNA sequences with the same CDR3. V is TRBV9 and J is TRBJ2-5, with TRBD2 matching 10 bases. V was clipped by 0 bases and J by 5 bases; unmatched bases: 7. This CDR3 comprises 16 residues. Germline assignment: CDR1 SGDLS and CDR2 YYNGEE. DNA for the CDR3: TGTGCCAGCAGCGTAGACGGAAGCGGGAGGGGTGAGACCCAGTACTTC. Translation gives CASSVDGSGRGETQYF.

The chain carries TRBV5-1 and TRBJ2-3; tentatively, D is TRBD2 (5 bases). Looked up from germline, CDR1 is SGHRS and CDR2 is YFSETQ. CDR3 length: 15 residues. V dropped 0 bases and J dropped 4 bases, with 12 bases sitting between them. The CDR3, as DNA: TGCGCCAGCAGCTTGGGCCTAGCATCCGCAGATACGCAGTATTTT. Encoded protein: CASSLGLASADTQYF. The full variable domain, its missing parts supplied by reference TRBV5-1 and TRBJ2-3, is KAGVTQTPRYLIKTRGQQVTLSCSPISGHRSVSWYQQTPGQGLQFLFEYFSETQRNKGNFPGRFSGRQFSNSRSEMNVSTLELGDSALYLCASSLGLASADTQYFGPGTRLTVL.

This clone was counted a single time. As DNA, the CDR3 is TGTGCCTGGAGTTTACTGGACTCAGATACGCAGTATTTT. Translation: CAWSLLDSDTQYF. The chain recombines TRBV30 with TRBJ2-3, with D possibly being TRBD2 (5 bases). The CDR3 length is 13 residues. Germline V gives CDR1 GTSNPN, CDR2 SVGIG (reference sequence). Trimming removed 2 bases at V and 4 bases at J, with 10 bases between. The variable domain in full, with the rest retrieved from reference TRBV30 and TRBJ2-3, is SQTIHQWPATLVQPVGSPLSLECTVEGTSNPNLYWYRQAAGRGLQLLFYSVGIGQISSEVPQNLSASRPQDRQFILSSKKLLLSDSGFYLCAWSLLDSDTQYFGPGTRLTVL.

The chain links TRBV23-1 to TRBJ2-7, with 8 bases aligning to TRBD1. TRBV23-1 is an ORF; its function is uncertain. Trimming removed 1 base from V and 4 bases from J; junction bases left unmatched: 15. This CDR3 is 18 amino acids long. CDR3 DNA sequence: TGCGCCAGCAGTCAATTCCCTGGACAGGGTCTAGTCTCGTACGAGCAGTACTTC. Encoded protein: CASSQFPGQGLVSYEQYF.

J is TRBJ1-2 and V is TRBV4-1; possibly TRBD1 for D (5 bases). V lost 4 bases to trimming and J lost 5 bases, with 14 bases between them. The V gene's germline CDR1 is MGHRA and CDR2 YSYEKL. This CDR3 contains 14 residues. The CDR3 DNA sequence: TGCGCCAGCAGCCGACCGGGACTGCAATATGGCTACACCTTC. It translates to CASSRPGLQYGYTF.